The rows below give T cell receptor beta chains drawn from one sample of a study of glioma-infiltrating T cells. TCRdb re-called the multiplex PCR reads through MiXCR, storing one row per CDR3 protein. Here the sample spans 100,000 to 150,000 distinct CDR3 sequences, about 22% being singletons. The sequenced material came from glioma tissue, nonneoplastic brain tissue, or PBMCs (not recorded which). These receptor sequences come from a human donor with low-grade glioma or glioblastoma, undergoing nonglioma brain surgery, or in good health (not recorded which). The CDR3 runs from the conserved cysteine through the conserved F or W. The D gene is left open where the match is weak. Clone size, where shown, is once, few, many, or a class for clones that have expanded.

>few|TRBV5-1|TRBJ2-1|-
CASTEGQLVNEQFF
TGCGCCAGCACCGAAGGACAGCTAGTCAATGAGCAGTTCTTC
>-|TRBV20-1|TRBJ1-5|-
CSARDRGDWNQPQHF
TGCAGTGCTAGAGATCGGGGTGATTGGAATCAGCCCCAGCATTTT
>few|TRBV2|TRBJ2-1|-
CASRPYKDEQFF
TGTGCCAGCAGACCCTACAAAGACGAGCAGTTCTTC
>few|TRBV12-3/TRBV12-4|TRBJ1-5|-
CASSLAPGQPQHF
TGTGCCAGCAGTTTGGCCCCCGGGCAGCCCCAGCATTTT
>many|TRBV27|TRBJ1-6|-
CASSSGAGNSPLHF
TGTGCCAGCAGTTCAGGGGCTGGGAATTCACCCCTCCACTTT
>many|TRBV27|TRBJ2-5|-
CASSYLQGSETQYF
TGTGCCAGCAGTTACCTCCAGGGTTCGGAGACCCAGTACTTC
>few|TRBV7-2|TRBJ2-3|-
CASSRTANTDTQYF
TGTGCCAGCAGTCGGACAGCAAACACAGATACGCAGTATTTT
>-|TRBV7-2|TRBJ1-1|-
CASSLARVKAIEAFF
TGTGCCAGCAGCTTAGCGCGGGTTAAGGCCATTGAAGCTTTCTTT
>-|TRBV15|TRBJ1-5|TRBD1
CATSRSDRDHQPQHF
TGTGCCACCAGCAGATCCGACAGGGACCACCAGCCCCAGCATTTT
>many|TRBV27|TRBJ2-6|-
CASSLFDNSGSSGANVLTF
TGTGCCAGCAGTTTATTTGATAATTCAGGGAGCTCTGGGGCCAACGTCCTGACTTTC